The text below deals with one T cell receptor (beta chain). Source study methods: Estimates of nucleated cell counts were drawn from the amplification of reference gene primers. Sequencing used immunoSEQ multiplex PCR; TCRdb keeps in-frame clones, though not all of them. The V and J calls and clone size come from that table; D and trimming were worked out from the DNA. The table has about 200,000 clones, 70% to 90% seen once. Participant age was roughly 18 to 95 years, and participants resided in approximately 24 US areas. Exposed volunteers were people who met a COVID-19 case within 2 weeks before study entry. This sample was included in a study of blood T cell repertoires in COVID-19. This TCR derives from a woman under 40 who had been exposed to COVID-19. The sample was PBMCs or T cells enriched from blood (not recorded which).

The CDR3 sequence is CASKGSRGDLSGANVLTF. In DNA form, the CDR3 reads TGTGCCAGCAAGGGTTCCCGGGGGGATTTATCTGGGGCCAACGTCCTGACTTTC. The chain is built from TRBV28 and TRBJ2-6; 7 positions agree with TRBD2. Germline trimming cut 7 bases from V and 1 base from J; bases unmatched to any gene: 13. The CDR3 is 18 amino acids. The germline V gene encodes CDR1 MDHEN and CDR2 SYDVKM.